Listed here are 5 T cell receptor beta chains from one sample, sequenced in a study of blood T cell repertoires in COVID-19. Sequencing was performed with immunoSEQ multiplex PCR; in TCRdb, only in-frame clones are kept and a portion is missing. Altogether under 130,000 clones are present, around 80% being singletons, with the ten largest covering approximately 15%. Sequencing was carried out using peripheral blood. The origin of the receptors is an elderly woman with acute or convalescent COVID-19.

The V call is TRBV18, the J call TRBJ1-5, with D possibly being TRBD1 (6 bases). The ends were cut back, 2 bases at V and 0 bases at J, with 20 bases in the middle. Per germline, CDR1 KGHSH and CDR2 LQKENI. This CDR3 has 19 residues. CDR3 in amino acids: CASSPYQPGATYSNQPQHF. As DNA, the CDR3 is TGTGCCAGCTCACCATATCAGCCAGGGGCAACCTATAGCAATCAGCCCCAGCATTTT.

The chain has TRBV28 and TRBJ1-4, with D possibly TRBD1 on 5 matching bases. The CDR3 has 12 amino acids. Trimming left V 6 bases short and J 7 bases short, with 9 bases between. CDR1 is MDHEN, CDR2 SYDVKM, per germline. CDR3 in amino acids: CASRQGFEKLFF. The DNA of the CDR3 is TGTGCCAGCAGGCAGGGATTTGAAAAACTGTTTTTT. Complete variable domain (other parts from reference TRBV28 and TRBJ1-4): DVKVTQSSRYLVKRTGEKVFLECVQDMDHENMFWYRQDPGLGLRLIYFSYDVKMKEKGDIPEGYSVSREKKERFSLILESASTNQTSMYLCASRQGFEKLFFGSGTQLSVL.

The rearrangement links TRBV29-1 to TRBJ2-3; TRBD2 is a possible D gene (5 bases). Looked up from germline, CDR1 is SQVTM and CDR2 is ANQGSEA. The CDR3 runs 11 residues. The ends were cut back, 7 bases at V and 0 bases at J, with 5 bases in the middle. The CDR3 reads CSGTSTDTQYF. The CDR3 DNA follows: TGCAGCGGGACTAGCACAGATACGCAGTATTTT.

The J gene is TRBJ2-7, the V gene TRBV28, with a tentative D call TRBD2 (5 bases). The germline V gene encodes CDR1 MDHEN and CDR2 SYDVKM. The CDR3 runs 14 residues. Trimming removed 2 bases at V and 2 bases at J, with 10 bases between. CDR3 sequence (DNA): TGTGCCAGCAGTTTAGCGGGCCCGACCTACGAGCAGTACTTC. Translated, it gives CASSLAGPTYEQYF.

The V and J genes are TRBV10-3 and TRBJ2-3; 10 nucleotides line up with TRBD2. Per the germline V gene, CDR1 is ENHRY and CDR2 is SYGVKD. The CDR3 is made up of 16 amino acids. Trimming cost V 1 base and J 5 bases; bases outside gene matches: 6. The CDR3 sequence is CAISEWSGRAIDTQYF. The CDR3 DNA reads as TGTGCCATCAGTGAGTGGAGCGGGAGGGCCATAGATACGCAGTATTTT.